Following are 6 T cell receptor beta chains from one sample sequenced in a study of blood T cell repertoires in COVID-19. Generated by immunoSEQ multiplex PCR, the TCRdb table keeps only in-frame clones and is missing some. The sample has about 250,000 clones, 88% seen once. Sequenced: peripheral blood. Receptors originate from a man older than 75 with acute or convalescent COVID-19.

The chain joins TRBV14 to TRBJ1-6; TRBD1 aligns across 10 bases. CDR1 and CDR2 (germline): SGHDN, FVKESK. With V trimmed by 6 bases and J by 5 bases, 4 bases remained unmatched. This CDR3 is 15 amino acids long. In DNA form, the CDR3 reads TGTGCCAGCAGTCGACAGGGGGCCGATAATTCACCCCTCCACTTT. Translated, it gives CASSRQGADNSPLHF.

The genes are TRBV6-5 and TRBJ2-5; 10 bases match TRBD1. Losses at the gene ends were 8 bases for V and 1 base for J; bases not matched to a gene: 7. This CDR3 region has 15 residues. Germline V lookup: CDR1 MNHEY, CDR2 SVGAGI. The CDR3 is CASGKGTGAQETQYF. As DNA, the CDR3 is TGTGCCAGCGGAAAAGGGACAGGGGCCCAAGAGACCCAGTACTTC.

This clone showed up just once. The gene calls are TRBV6-6 and TRBJ1-5; 10 bases map to TRBD1. Germline trimming cut 7 bases from V and 4 bases from J; bases unmatched to any gene: 7. Germline lookup yields CDR1 MNHNY and CDR2 SVGAGI (reference sequence). The CDR3 contains 15 residues. CDR3 in DNA: TGTGCCAGCAATCCGGGACAGGGGTTGAATCAGCCCCAGCATTTT. Its protein product is CASNPGQGLNQPQHF.

The chain recombines TRBV27 with TRBJ1-1; D perhaps matches TRBD1 (5 bases). CDR1 is MNHEY, CDR2 SMNVEV, per germline (reference sequence). Trimming took off 3 bases at V and 1 base at J, with 12 bases between the two ends. This CDR3 comprises 15 residues. The CDR3: CASSLARGRNTEAFF. For the CDR3, the DNA is TGTGCCAGCAGTTTGGCGCGGGGACGGAACACTGAAGCTTTCTTT.

This rearrangement joins TRBV2 to TRBJ2-3; TRBD1 agrees at 7 bases. V was clipped by 6 bases and J by 2 bases; unmatched bases: 5. CDR1 and CDR2 (germline): SNHLY, FYNNEI. CDR3 length: 14 amino acids. In DNA, the CDR3 is TGTGCCAGCAGAGACAGGGTGGCCACAGATACGCAGTATTTT. Translated, it gives CASRDRVATDTQYF.

The chain has TRBV2 and TRBJ1-5; the D is unclear. The CDR3 runs 13 residues. Trimming removed 6 bases at V and 3 bases at J, with 9 bases between. Germline CDR1 SNHLY, CDR2 FYNNEI. CDR3 amino acids: CASRSQLNQPQHF. The CDR3 region has the DNA TGTGCCAGCAGGTCACAGCTCAATCAGCCCCAGCATTTT.